This entry concerns a single T cell receptor beta chain. Antigen: not known. The source of the sample is a study of vaccination effects on CD4 cells after COVID-19. Study-level points and caveats: The study found that only 1 of 255 vaccine-induced clones from healthy vaccinees cross-reacted with common cold coronaviruses. Clonal contraction was marked in infection- and vaccine-induced clones late after vaccination.

Pools of viral peptides were used by the ViraFEST assay to expand antigen-specific CD4+ T cells ahead of sequencing. Upon completion of around 9 days in culture, CD4+ T cells were isolated. People in the vaccine group had not been infected with SARS-CoV-2 before, and their nucleocapsid antibodies were negative. Every well housed 2.1 million or so PBMC, which grew in culture alongside 10 IU/ml IL-2 and about 10 ug/ml peptides. IL-2 medium was substituted for half the medium on days 3 and 7. V lost 4 bases and J lost 4, with 7 bases in between. Looked up from germline, CDR1 is ENHRY and CDR2 is SYGVKD. CDR3 size: 12 residues. Assay: immunoSEQ multiplex PCR; the TCRdb copy retains only in-frame clones and omits some. The sample yields fewer than 65,000 clones, over 70% seen once.

This material consisted of CD4+ T cells from PBMCs cultured with HCoV-OC43 spike peptides, taken before COVID-19 vaccination. Specified subset: HCoV-OC43 spike overlapping peptide pool stimulation. The chain uses TRBV10-3 and TRBJ2-5; D assignment may be TRBD1 or TRBD2 (5 bases each). The TCR sequence derives from a human donor who received a COVID-19 vaccine. The DNA for the CDR3 is TGTGCCATCAGTGGGGACGGAGAGACCCAGTACTTC. Protein product: CAISGDGETQYF.